Below are 12 T cell receptor beta chains sequenced from a single sample in a study of breast tumors, draining lymph nodes, adjacent tissues. TCRdb reprocessed the multiplex PCR reads with MiXCR, giving one entry per CDR3 protein. The table includes approximately 230,000 distinct CDR3 sequences, around 34% detected once. The lymph nodes were axillary draining lymph nodes from breast cancer patients. The specimen was axillary lymph node tissue. All receptors come from a female donor with breast cancer. Some clones in this sample may be carry-over from other donors' samples.

This clonotype has just a few counts. The chain combines TRBV2 with TRBJ1-2; D possibly corresponds to TRBD1 (5 bases). Trimming pared 5 bases from V and 2 bases from J, leaving 12 bases between. This CDR3 is built from 14 residues. CDR1 is SNHLY and CDR2 is FYNNEI in the germline V gene. The CDR3 sequence is CASSLSNRNYGYTF. In nucleotides, the CDR3 is TGTGCCAGCAGTTTATCAAACAGGAACTATGGCTACACCTTC.

This clonotype was seen at least ten times. The CDR3, as DNA: TGTGCCAGCAGCTCGGTGTCCGATACGCAGTATTTT. It is translated as CASSSVSDTQYF. The J gene is TRBJ2-3, the V gene TRBV7-9; no reliable D call. Trimming took off 4 bases at V and 6 bases at J, with 8 bases between the two ends. Germline assignment: CDR1 SEHNR and CDR2 FQNEAQ (reference sequence). The CDR3 has 12 amino acids.

This clonotype was found many times. J is TRBJ2-3 and V is TRBV5-6; D not resolved. This CDR3 has 15 amino acids. Germline-derived CDR1 and CDR2 are SGHDT and YYEEEE. Deletions cut 0 bases from V and 2 bases from J, with 10 bases between. CDR3 nucleotides: TGTGCCAGCAGCTTGGGATCTCCCTCCACAGATACGCAGTATTTT. Protein: CASSLGSPSTDTQYF.

The sample holds many counts of this clonotype. The rearrangement links TRBV6-5 to TRBJ1-2; 7 nucleotides align to TRBD1. J lost 5 bases, V lost 5 bases, and 8 bases had no gene match. Germline-derived CDR1 and CDR2 are MNHEY and SVGAGI. The CDR3 spans 14 residues. CDR3 in amino acids: CASSPAGTAYGYTF. The CDR3 bases are TGTGCCAGCAGTCCCGCCGGGACAGCGTATGGCTACACCTTC.

This clonotype turned up a few times. The chain joins TRBV5-8 to TRBJ1-1; D possibly corresponds to TRBD1 (6 bases). V shed 3 bases and J shed 8 bases, with 8 bases lying between them. Germline V lookup: CDR1 SGHTS, CDR2 YDEGEE. The CDR3 consists of 11 residues. The CDR3 sequence: CASSSDREAFF. CDR3 DNA: TGTGCCAGCAGCTCTGACAGGGAAGCTTTCTTT.

This clonotype was observed at least ten times. J is TRBJ2-2 and V is TRBV4-2, with 11 nucleotides matching TRBD1. Germline assignment: CDR1 LGHNA and CDR2 YNFKEQ. The CDR3 has 16 amino acids. Trimming cost V 0 bases and J 6 bases; bases outside gene matches: 3. CDR3 loop: CASSQDLGQGAGELFF. CDR3 DNA: TGTGCCAGCAGCCAAGATCTGGGACAGGGGGCCGGGGAGCTGTTTTTT.

The J gene is TRBJ2-2, the V gene TRBV5-4, with a possible D match to TRBD2 (6 bases). V was cut by 4 bases and J by 4 bases, with 14 bases left in between. The germline CDR1 and CDR2 sequences are SGHNT and YYREEE (reference sequence). This CDR3 comprises 15 residues. The CDR3 nucleotides read TGTGCCAGCAGCCGGAGGGGCAGGTCCACCGGGGAGCTGTTTTTT. This codes for CASSRRGRSTGELFF.

This clonotype was seen at least ten times. The rearrangement links TRBV4-1 to TRBJ1-3; 9 bases are shared with TRBD1. CDR3 length: 16 amino acids. The germline V gene has CDR1 MGHRA and CDR2 YSYEKL. After removal of 0 bases from V and 8 bases from J, the junction contained 8 bases not matched to a gene. CDR3 DNA: TGCGCCAGCAGCCAAGAAGGCGGGACAGGGTTGTACACCATATATTTT. This gives the protein CASSQEGGTGLYTIYF.

This clonotype was seen a few times. This sequence joins TRBV11-3 and TRBJ2-4, with 7 bases fitting TRBD2. CDR3 length: 13 residues. The trim removed 6 bases at V and 5 bases at J, leaving 4 bases unmatched. The germline CDR1 and CDR2 sequences are SGHNT and YENEEA. CDR3 bases: TGTGCCAGCAGACCAGGGAGGGAAAACATTCAGTACTTC. Encoded protein: CASRPGRENIQYF.

J is TRBJ2-6 and V is TRBV2; D tentatively fits TRBD1 or TRBD2 (5 bases each). Trimming pared 4 bases from V and 2 bases from J, leaving 9 bases between. CDR1 and CDR2 (germline): SNHLY, FYNNEI. CDR3 length: 15 amino acids. The CDR3 DNA sequence: TGTGCCAGCAGTGGAGAGGGGACTGGGGCCAACGTCCTGACTTTC. Translation: CASSGEGTGANVLTF.

This clonotype was seen a handful of times. The chain links TRBV3-1 to TRBJ2-7, with 11 bases matching TRBD2. The CDR3 contains 18 residues. CDR1 and CDR2 from the germline V gene are LGHDT and YNNKEL (reference sequence). Trimming cost V 1 base and J 4 bases; bases outside gene matches: 12. The CDR3: CASSQGLAGGPTLYEQYF. The CDR3 DNA follows: TGTGCCAGCAGCCAAGGGCTAGCGGGAGGACCGACCCTTTACGAGCAGTACTTC.

This clonotype has only a few counts. V and J are TRBV2 and TRBJ2-5, with D tentatively TRBD1 or TRBD2 (5 bases each). In germline, CDR1 is SNHLY, CDR2 FYNNEI. The CDR3 consists of 14 residues. V lost 5 bases and J lost 1, with 11 bases in between. CDR3 coding DNA: TGTGCCAGCAGTCGGGACGGCATCCAAGAGACCCAGTACTTC. This encodes CASSRDGIQETQYF. The full variable domain, completed using reference TRBV2 and TRBJ2-5, is EPEVTQTPSHQVTQMGQEVILRCVPISNHLYFYWYRQILGQKVEFLVSFYNNEISEKSEIFDDQFSVERPDGSNFTLKIRSTKLEDSAMYFCASSRDGIQETQYFGPGTRLLVL.